This T cell receptor (beta chain) was recovered during a study of patients and donors after allogeneic stem cell transplantation. CDR1 SGHVS and CDR2 FQNEAQ come from the germline V gene. This CDR3 has 14 residues. Trimming took 3 bases from V and 4 from J, leaving 12 bases between them. This clonotype occurred many times. TCRdb processed the RT-PCR reads anew with MiXCR; each CDR3 protein has one entry. The sample contains more than 850,000 distinct CDR3 sequences, about 20% of which appear only once. The chain joins TRBV7-8 to TRBJ1-2, with D unclear. The sequence was collected from a human donor who was either an allogeneic HSCT recipient or a stem cell or donor lymphocyte infusion donor (not recorded which). It is not recorded whose cells these are; they may come from a transplant donor. What was sequenced was blood, either unsorted or a sorted T cell fraction (not recorded which). Here the CDR3 DNA reads TGTGCCAGCAGCTTGTCGAGGGTTGGCTATGGCTACACCTTC. Translating gives CASSLSRVGYGYTF.